These T cell receptor beta chains were read from a single sample in a study of human T cells and chemical hapten exposure. MiXCR, applied by TCRdb to the RACE reads, yields one record per CDR3 protein. The table has about 160,000 distinct CDR3 sequences, about 30% seen once. Material: whole blood, obtained in connection with sensitization to the hapten diphenylcyclopropenone (DPC). Every receptor here comes from a young woman with alopecia areata. Some clones in this sample may be carry-over from other donors' samples. The CDR3 runs from the conserved cysteine through the conserved F or W. The size field is filled for only some rows; it gives once, few, many or a size class.

few TRBV20-1 CSAGIGGPADTQYF
few TRBV11-3 CASSSDRDNEQFF
NA TRBV9 CASTPSAGDTDTQYF
NA TRBV4-3 CASSQEEFSPLHF
NA TRBV6-5 CAGADRDGYTF
few TRBV10-3 CAIRPGDLYGYTF
few TRBV14 CASSLFPREEKLFF
few TRBV4-3 CASSQEASGTDTQYF
NA TRBV18 CASARTGDNSPLHF
NA TRBV10-2 CASSGPWDSGTQYF
NA TRBV3-1 CASSQVAGTGAFF
few TRBV7-2 CASSPPAGYEQYF
few TRBV15 CATSREAASNQPQHF
NA TRBV15 CATSRQNPYEQYF
few TRBV20-1 CSARSGNSNQPQHF